This TCR beta chain was profiled in a study of Ad26.COV2.S vaccination and SARS-CoV-2 variants. Stated treatment: over 15 received Ad26.COV2.S at low or high dose, single or two shots; 5 received placebo; per-sample allocation not given. Specimens were obtained on day 63 following the first vaccine or placebo injection. Within Boston, the person who donated was an adult of 18-55 years. With regard to this clone: Antigen: not known.

The assay was immunoSEQ multiplex PCR, and TCRdb's table has in-frame clones only and misses some. Here the sample spans a few hundred thousand clones, 90% being singletons. The germline gives CDR1 KGHSH, CDR2 LQKENI. Trimming removed 3 bases from V and 0 bases from J, with 12 bases in between. This CDR3 comprises 15 residues. Regarding the study as a whole: Total T cell responses were possibly underestimated by TCR breadth and depth analyses.

The receptor was derived from a person aged 18-65 years who received the Ad26.COV2.S COVID-19 vaccine or a placebo. The specimen was peripheral blood, collected in a trial of Ad26.COV2.S vaccine versus placebo. V gene TRBV18 combines with J gene TRBJ2-7; D possibly uses TRBD1 or TRBD2 (5 bases each). The CDR3 protein is CASSPRPGSSYEQYF. The DNA of the CDR3 is TGTGCCAGCTCACCCCGGCCAGGGAGCTCCTACGAGCAGTACTTC.